This T cell receptor (beta chain) emerged from a study of T cells in Graves' hyperthyroidism and ophthalmopathy. J gave up 4 bases and V 4 bases, and 11 bases lay outside the gene matches. Germline V lookup: CDR1 KGHSH, CDR2 LQKENI. The CDR3 loop spans 16 amino acids. Amplified regions were TCR beta CDR3 sequences from RNA transcripts. With the HTBI primer set, the TCR CDR3 went through a first round of RT-PCR. MiXCR, applied by TCRdb to the multiplex PCR reads, yields one record per CDR3 protein. The table shows over 250,000 distinct CDR3 sequences, with less than 30% occurring only once. This chain joins TRBV18 and TRBJ1-2, with 8 bases identical to TRBD1. The sequencing sample was made of blood. This TCR was sampled from a man aged 40-49 years with Graves' hyperthyroidism that later progressed to Graves' ophthalmopathy. The CDR3 nucleotides are TGTGCCAGCTCACAAAGGGGACAGGCCCTACTCTATGGCTACACCTTC. The encoded protein is CASSQRGQALLYGYTF.